This paragraph reports one T cell receptor (beta chain). Its antigen is still unknown. Germline V lookup: CDR1 LNHDA, CDR2 SQIVND (reference sequence). There are 16 residues in the CDR3. Trimming took 5 bases from V and 2 from J, leaving 16 bases between them. These data originate in a study of T cells in localized non-small cell lung cancer. Whole-study results and caveats: With higher T cell density in blood came longer overall survival. Median approximately 58 top-100 tumor clones were shared with paired adjacent lung. Uninvolved adjacent lung had more T cell clonality than any other tissue, topping tumor.

The data were produced by immunoSEQ multiplex PCR, yet TCRdb's version contains in-frame clones alone and is incomplete. Of approximately 46,000 clones in the sample, around 86% were seen once. The chain uses TRBV19 and TRBJ2-1; perhaps D is TRBD1 or TRBD2 (6 bases each). The origin of this receptor is a man aged 40 to 70 with stage III lung adenocarcinoma. The material sequenced was peripheral blood mononuclear cells, taken before any cancer treatment. CDR3 loop: CASSRRTGDTYNEQFF. CDR3 DNA: TGTGCCAGTAGTCGACGGACGGGGGACACCTACAATGAGCAGTTCTTC.